Each of the 5 T cell receptor beta chains below was sequenced from the same sample in a study of blood T cells in healthy people across ages. Alongside a J-beta primer mix, a sample-barcoded 5' primer served in a second PCR lasting about 7 to 12 cycles. TCRdb fed the 5' RACE reads into MiXCR, producing one record per CDR3 protein. The data show approximately 730,000 distinct CDR3 sequences, about 42% seen once. Source material: blood. These TCRs come from an older woman in good health.

The sample holds one count of this clonotype. The chain combines TRBV6-2 or TRBV6-3 with TRBJ1-6; TRBD1 might be the D (6 bases). The V end was cut by 6 bases, the J end by 10 bases, with 16 bases between. CDR3 length equals 14 residues. Germline V gene sequence: CDR1 MNHEY, CDR2 SVGEGT. The DNA of the CDR3 is TGTGCCAGCAGCGGAGACGGGGGCACGTCACCCCTCCACTTT. Translating it yields CASSGDGGTSPLHF.

The genes are TRBV6-6 and TRBJ1-2, with TRBD1 matching over 7 bases. Trimming took 5 bases from V and 7 from J; bases not matched to a gene: 7. The CDR3 is made up of 13 amino acids. Germline CDR1 and CDR2: MNHNY and SVGAGI (reference sequence). Here the CDR3 DNA reads TGTGCCAGCAGTGACGGGACAGACTCTGGCTACACCTTC. Protein product: CASSDGTDSGYTF.

The V call is TRBV3-1, the J call TRBJ2-7; D gene ambiguous. The CDR3 consists of 11 residues. CDR1 LGHDT and CDR2 YNNKEL come from the germline V gene (reference sequence). V was pared by 2 bases and J by 6 bases, with 5 bases between. The CDR3 DNA follows: TGTGCCAGCAGCCAAAACTCCGAGCAGTACTTC. This encodes CASSQNSEQYF.

The V gene is TRBV4-1, the J gene TRBJ1-1; D ambiguous. The CDR3 extends over 16 amino acids. CDR1 is MGHRA, CDR2 YSYEKL, per germline. The germline V and J ends were trimmed by 1 base and 2 bases, with 14 bases remaining between them. CDR3 region: CASSQGRLRANTEAFF. The CDR3 nucleotides read TGCGCCAGCAGCCAAGGGCGGCTCCGGGCTAACACTGAAGCTTTCTTT.

This clonotype has a handful of counts. The rearrangement links TRBV27 to TRBJ2-5, with D possibly called TRBD1 or TRBD2 (6 bases each). The DNA end is a closer match to TRBJ2-7, so the J assignment may be wrong. The CDR3 is 14 residues long. The V gene's germline CDR1 is MNHEY and CDR2 SMNVEV (reference sequence). CDR3: CAARGVSPPSEQYF. The DNA of the CDR3 is TGTGCCGCAAGGGGGGTGAGTCCTCCTTCCGAGCAGTACTTC.